What follows are 18 T cell receptor beta chains derived from one specimen sequenced in a study of T cell responses to AZD1222 COVID-19 vaccine. Sequenced by immunoSEQ multiplex PCR; TCRdb stores in-frame clones only, minus some. The sample has about 110,000 clones, 75% to 90% seen once. Sequenced here: peripheral blood, sampled on day 0 of AZD1222 vaccination. The source of these receptors is an adult in good health.

The chain carries TRBV2 and TRBJ2-7, with TRBD2 matching 12 bases. CDR1 SNHLY and CDR2 FYNNEI come from the germline V gene. The CDR3 length is 13 residues. V gave up 7 bases and J gave up 9 bases; unmatched junction bases: 7. CDR3 protein: CASTPLTSGGQYF. DNA of the CDR3: TGTGCCAGCACCCCCCTGACTAGCGGGGGGCAGTACTTC.

The rearrangement joins TRBV5-1 to TRBJ1-1, with TRBD1 identical over 8 bases. The J segment lost 0 bases and the V segment lost 6 bases, leaving 4 bases of the junction unmatched. Germline V CDR1 and CDR2: SGHRS, YFSETQ. CDR3 length equals 14 residues. CDR3 protein: CASKDRAMNTEAFF. DNA for the CDR3: TGCGCCAGCAAGGACAGGGCCATGAACACTGAAGCTTTCTTT.

The gene calls are TRBV19 and TRBJ2-6, with D hard to call. Trimming took off 6 bases at V and 7 bases at J, with 10 bases between the two ends. CDR1 and CDR2 from the germline V gene are LNHDA and SQIVND (reference sequence). This CDR3 region has 13 residues. The CDR3 spells CASSPNSANVLTF. CDR3 bases: TGTGCCAGTAGCCCGAATTCTGCCAACGTCCTGACTTTC.

The V and J genes are TRBV5-6 and TRBJ2-1; TRBD2 might be the D (6 bases). CDR1 is SGHDT, CDR2 YYEEEE, per germline. V lost 0 bases to trimming and J lost 6 bases, with 10 bases between them. The CDR3 runs to 14 residues. CDR3 sequence: CASSLGGLFNEQFF. CDR3 DNA sequence: TGTGCCAGCAGCTTGGGGGGACTTTTCAATGAGCAGTTCTTC. The variable domain in full, with the rest retrieved from reference TRBV5-6 and TRBJ2-1, is DAGVTQSPTHLIKTRGQQVTLRCSPKSGHDTVSWYQQALGQGPQFIFQYYEEEERQRGNFPDRFSGHQFPNYSSELNVNALLLGDSALYLCASSLGGLFNEQFFGPGTRLTVL.

The genes are TRBV23-1 and TRBJ2-1; 9 bases fit TRBD2. TRBV23-1 has ORF status, its function being uncertain. The CDR3 extends over 19 amino acids. The J segment lost 4 bases and the V segment lost 4 bases, leaving 17 bases of the junction unmatched. The CDR3 coding sequence is TGCGCCAGCAGTCTTGGGCCAGCCCCGCGGGAGGGCCGGTACAATGAGCAGTTCTTC. Its protein is CASSLGPAPREGRYNEQFF.

The chain is built from TRBV5-1 and TRBJ2-5; D is ambiguous. Germline V gene sequence: CDR1 SGHRS, CDR2 YFSETQ. The germline V and J ends were trimmed by 0 bases and 4 bases, with 7 bases remaining between them. CDR3 size: 13 residues. The CDR3 loop reads CASSLEAAETQYF. The CDR3 bases are TGCGCCAGCAGCTTGGAGGCAGCAGAGACCCAGTACTTC.

The chain is built from TRBV2 and TRBJ2-1; D gene ambiguous. CDR1 is SNHLY and CDR2 is FYNNEI in the germline V gene. V dropped 5 bases and J dropped 5 bases, with 4 bases sitting between them. The CDR3 extends over 11 amino acids. In DNA, the CDR3 is TGTGCCAGCAGTTACAACAATGAGCAGTTCTTC. Translated: CASSYNNEQFF.

The V call is TRBV6-6, the J call TRBJ1-1, with a tentative D call TRBD1 (5 bases). Germline CDR1 MNHNY, CDR2 SVGAGI (reference sequence). Between the trimmed V and J ends, which lost 7 bases and 3 bases, there was a span of 15 bases. This CDR3 is built from 14 residues. The CDR3 DNA reads as TGTGCCAGCACCGTGTCAGGGAGGGACACTGAAGCTTTCTTT. Encoded protein: CASTVSGRDTEAFF.

A note on this clone: The germline gene is not matched at one end of the junction; a read error may be the cause. The rearrangement links TRBV15 to TRBJ1-2, with TRBD1 matching 7 bases. The CDR3 covers 13 residues. In germline, CDR1 is LNHNV, CDR2 YYDKDF (reference sequence). The CDR3 is CATSRDPFRDSDF. CDR3 sequence (DNA): TGTGCCACCAGCAGAGATCCCTTTCGGGACAGCGACTTC.

The chain is built from TRBV3-1 (or the pseudogene TRBV3-2) and TRBJ1-2; unclear D gene. The CDR3 extends over 16 amino acids. Germline V lookup: CDR1 LGHDT, CDR2 YNNKEL (reference sequence). Trimming took 1 base from V and 0 from J, leaving 12 bases between them. The chain's CDR3 is CASSQVVWGSNYGYTF. In nucleotides, the CDR3 is TGTGCCAGCAGCCAAGTAGTTTGGGGATCTAACTATGGCTACACCTTC.

This rearrangement joins TRBV9 to TRBJ2-7; 10 nucleotides line up with TRBD2. The CDR3 is 15 residues long. Germline values: CDR1 SGDLS, CDR2 YYNGEE. With 0 bases clipped from V and 5 bases from J, the junction kept 5 bases outside the gene matches. The CDR3 is CASSVEASGSHEQYF. The DNA for the CDR3 is TGTGCCAGCAGCGTAGAAGCTAGCGGGAGCCACGAGCAGTACTTC.

The chain recombines TRBV11-2 with TRBJ2-1; 11 bases match TRBD2. The CDR3 totals 15 residues. Per germline, CDR1 SGHAT and CDR2 FQNNGV. The J segment lost 7 bases and the V segment lost 4 bases, leaving 6 bases of the junction unmatched. As DNA, the CDR3 is TGTGCCAGCAGCTATACTAGCGGGAGCGGGAATGAGCAGTTCTTC. It specifies CASSYTSGSGNEQFF.

The gene calls are TRBV28 and TRBJ2-7; TRBD2 matches 7 bases. Germline CDR1 is MDHEN and CDR2 is SYDVKM. The V segment lost 2 bases and the J segment 3 bases; nucleotides outside the gene matches: 7. The CDR3 covers 15 residues. This CDR3 reads CASSLVGGSSYEQYF. CDR3 coding DNA: TGTGCCAGCAGTTTAGTCGGCGGGAGCAGCTACGAGCAGTACTTC. The full variable domain, in which reference TRBV28 and TRBJ2-7 provide the parts outside the CDR3, is DVKVTQSSRYLVKRTGEKVFLECVQDMDHENMFWYRQDPGLGLRLIYFSYDVKMKEKGDIPEGYSVSREKKERFSLILESASTNQTSMYLCASSLVGGSSYEQYFGPGTRLTVT.

V and J are TRBV15 and TRBJ1-2, with D possibly matching TRBD1 (5 bases). Germline V lookup: CDR1 LNHNV, CDR2 YYDKDF (reference sequence). Between the trimmed V and J ends, which lost 5 bases and 6 bases, there was a span of 22 bases. CDR3 length equals 16 residues. The CDR3 loop is CATSSRGDFGINGYTF. The CDR3 region has the DNA TGTGCCACCAGCTCAAGAGGGGACTTCGGGATCAATGGCTACACCTTC.

The V gene is TRBV6-1, the J gene TRBJ2-7; 11 positions agree with TRBD1. V was pared by 3 bases and J by 8 bases, with 12 bases of the junction left unmatched. The CDR3 is made up of 16 amino acids. CDR1 is MNHNS and CDR2 is SASEGT in the germline V gene. CDR3 in amino acids: CASSDLGRDRGVQQYF. The CDR3 nucleotides read TGTGCCAGCAGTGACCTGGGGAGGGACAGGGGGGTTCAGCAGTACTTC.

The V gene is TRBV7-7, the J gene TRBJ2-1; 9 nucleotides align to TRBD2. With 10 bases clipped from V and 3 bases from J, the junction kept 10 bases outside the gene matches. Germline V gene lookup returns CDR1 SSHAT and CDR2 FNYEAQ (reference sequence). This CDR3 has 15 amino acids. CDR3 sequence: CATGPRLAVYNEQFF. The CDR3 DNA reads TGTGCCACCGGTCCGCGACTAGCGGTCTACAATGAGCAGTTCTTC.

The sample holds one count of this clone. This chain connects TRBV11-1 to TRBJ1-1; D remains unclear. Germline V lookup: CDR1 SGHAT, CDR2 FQDESV (reference sequence). Trimming stripped 4 bases from V and 10 bases from J, with 10 bases between. There are 11 residues in the CDR3. CDR3 sequence: CASSSGLRAFF. CDR3 DNA: TGTGCCAGCAGCTCCGGACTACGAGCTTTCTTT.

This rearrangement joins TRBV11-3 to TRBJ2-3; no reliable D call. The CDR3 is 13 amino acids. The ends were cut back, 4 bases at V and 11 bases at J, with 16 bases in the middle. Germline CDR1 SGHNT, CDR2 YENEEA. For the CDR3, the DNA is TGTGCCAGCAGCTCAGAGTGGAGCACTCAGCAGTATTTT. It specifies CASSSEWSTQQYF.